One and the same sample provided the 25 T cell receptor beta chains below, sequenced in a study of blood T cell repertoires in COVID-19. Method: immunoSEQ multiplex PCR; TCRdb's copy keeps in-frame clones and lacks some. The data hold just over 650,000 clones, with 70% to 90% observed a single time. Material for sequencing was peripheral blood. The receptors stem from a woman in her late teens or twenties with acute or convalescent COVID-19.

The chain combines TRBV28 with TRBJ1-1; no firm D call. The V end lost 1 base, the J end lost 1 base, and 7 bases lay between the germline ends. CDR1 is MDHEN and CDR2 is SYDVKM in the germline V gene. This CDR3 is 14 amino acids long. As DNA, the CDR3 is TGTGCCAGCAGTTTATTAGCGGCGAACACTGAAGCTTTCTTT. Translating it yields CASSLLAANTEAFF.

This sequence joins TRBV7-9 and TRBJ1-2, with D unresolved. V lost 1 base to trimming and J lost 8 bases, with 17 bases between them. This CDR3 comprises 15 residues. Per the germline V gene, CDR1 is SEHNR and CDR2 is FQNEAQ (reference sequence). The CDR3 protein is CASSLEVATRGGYTF. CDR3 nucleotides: TGTGCCAGCAGCTTAGAGGTGGCGACCAGAGGGGGCTACACCTTC.

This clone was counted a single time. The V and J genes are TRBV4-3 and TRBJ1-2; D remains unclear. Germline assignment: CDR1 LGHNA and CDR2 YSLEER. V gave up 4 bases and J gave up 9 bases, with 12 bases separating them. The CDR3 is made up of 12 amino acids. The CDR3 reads CASSRAQKSYTF. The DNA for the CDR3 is TGCGCCAGCAGCCGGGCCCAGAAGAGCTACACCTTC.

CDR3 DNA sequence: TGTGCCACCAGCCGTTCCGGGACAGCTAATGAAGCTTTCTTT. Encoded protein: CATSRSGTANEAFF. The J gene is TRBJ1-1, the V gene TRBV24-1; 7 bases agree with TRBD1. The V gene's germline CDR1 is KGHDR and CDR2 SFDVKD. The CDR3 is made up of 14 amino acids. The J segment lost 7 bases and the V segment lost 7 bases, leaving 11 bases of the junction unmatched.

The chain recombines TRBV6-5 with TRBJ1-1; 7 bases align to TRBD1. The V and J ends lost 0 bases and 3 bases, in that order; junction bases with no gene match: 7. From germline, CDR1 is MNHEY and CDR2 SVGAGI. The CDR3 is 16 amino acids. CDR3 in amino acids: CASSYSLLDRDTEAFF. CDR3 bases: TGTGCCAGCAGTTACTCGCTTTTAGACAGGGACACTGAAGCTTTCTTT.

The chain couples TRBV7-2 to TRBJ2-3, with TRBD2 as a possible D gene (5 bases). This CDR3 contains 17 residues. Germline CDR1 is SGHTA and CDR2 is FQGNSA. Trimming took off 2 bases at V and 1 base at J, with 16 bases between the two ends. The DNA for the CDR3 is TGTGCCAGCAGCTTAACCGCCCCGGTCGGGGGCACAGATACGCAGTATTTT. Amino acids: CASSLTAPVGGTDTQYF.

CDR3 bases: TGCGCCAGCAGCCAAGGTCAGGGGAGCCACTATGGCTACACCTTC. It codes for CASSQGQGSHYGYTF. The chain links TRBV4-1 to TRBJ1-2, with D perhaps TRBD1 (6 bases). Trimming took off 1 base at V and 3 bases at J, with 12 bases between the two ends. Germline CDR1 is MGHRA and CDR2 is YSYEKL. The CDR3 is made up of 15 amino acids.

CDR3 DNA: TGTGCCAGTAGTATAGGAGGAGGGCTTGAAGCTTTCTTT. The encoded protein is CASSIGGGLEAFF. V and J are TRBV19 and TRBJ1-1, with D unresolved. The CDR3 has 13 residues. From germline, CDR1 is LNHDA and CDR2 SQIVND (reference sequence). The ends were cut back, 1 base at V and 7 bases at J, with 10 bases in the middle.

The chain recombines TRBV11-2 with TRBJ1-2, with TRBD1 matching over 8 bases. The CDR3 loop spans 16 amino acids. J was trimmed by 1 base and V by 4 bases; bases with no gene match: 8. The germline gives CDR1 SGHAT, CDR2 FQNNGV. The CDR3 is CASSWEQGAVNYGYTF. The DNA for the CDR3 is TGTGCCAGCAGCTGGGAGCAGGGGGCTGTTAACTATGGCTACACCTTC.

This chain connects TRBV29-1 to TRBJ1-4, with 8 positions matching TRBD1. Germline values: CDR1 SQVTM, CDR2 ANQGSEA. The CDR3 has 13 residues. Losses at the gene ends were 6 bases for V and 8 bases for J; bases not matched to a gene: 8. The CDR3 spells CSVHRGSGEKLFF. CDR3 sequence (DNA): TGCAGCGTCCACAGGGGGTCTGGGGAAAAACTGTTTTTT.

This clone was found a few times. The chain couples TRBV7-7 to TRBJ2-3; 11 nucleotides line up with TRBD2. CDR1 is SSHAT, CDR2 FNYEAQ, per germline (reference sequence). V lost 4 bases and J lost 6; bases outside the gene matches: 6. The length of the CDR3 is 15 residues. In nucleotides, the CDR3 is TGTGCCAGCAGCTCAGAACTAGCGGGGGTGGATACGCAGTATTTT. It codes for CASSSELAGVDTQYF. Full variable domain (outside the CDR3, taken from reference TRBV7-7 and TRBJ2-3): GAGVSQSPRYKVTKRGQDVTLRCDPISSHATLYWYQQALGQGPEFLTYFNYEAQPDKSGLPSDRFSAERPEGSISTLTIQRTEQRDSAMYRCASSSELAGVDTQYFGPGTRLTVL.

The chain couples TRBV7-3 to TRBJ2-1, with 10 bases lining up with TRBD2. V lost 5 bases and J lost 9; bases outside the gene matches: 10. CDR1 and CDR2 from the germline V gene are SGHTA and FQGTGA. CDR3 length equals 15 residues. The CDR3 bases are TGTGCCAGCAGCGAAGCGGGGGGGCCCGGCGGTGAGCAGTTCTTC. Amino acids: CASSEAGGPGGEQFF.

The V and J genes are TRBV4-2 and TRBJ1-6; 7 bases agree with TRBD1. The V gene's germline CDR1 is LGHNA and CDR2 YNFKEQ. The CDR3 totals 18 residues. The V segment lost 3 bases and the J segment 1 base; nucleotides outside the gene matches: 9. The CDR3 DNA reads TGTGCCAGCAGCCAGCGGGTTTCAGGGGGTTCCTATAATTCACCCCTCCACTTT. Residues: CASSQRVSGGSYNSPLHF.

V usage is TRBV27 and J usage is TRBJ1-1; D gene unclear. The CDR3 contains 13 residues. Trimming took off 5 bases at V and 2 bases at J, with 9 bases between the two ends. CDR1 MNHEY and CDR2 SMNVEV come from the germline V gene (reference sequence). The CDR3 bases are TGTGCCAGCAGTCTCCAGATTAACACTGAAGCTTTCTTT. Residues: CASSLQINTEAFF.

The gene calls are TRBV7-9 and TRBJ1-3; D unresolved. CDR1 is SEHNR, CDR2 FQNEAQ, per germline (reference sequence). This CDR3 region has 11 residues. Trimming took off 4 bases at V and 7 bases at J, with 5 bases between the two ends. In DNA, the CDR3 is TGTGCCAGCAGCTCGGGGAACACCATATATTTT. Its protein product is CASSSGNTIYF. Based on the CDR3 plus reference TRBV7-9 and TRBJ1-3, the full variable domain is DTGVSQNPRHKITKRGQNVTFRCDPISEHNRLYWYRQTLGQGPEFLTYFQNEAQLEKSRLLSDRFSAERPKGSFSTLEIQRTEQGDSAMYLCASSSGNTIYFGEGSWLTVV.

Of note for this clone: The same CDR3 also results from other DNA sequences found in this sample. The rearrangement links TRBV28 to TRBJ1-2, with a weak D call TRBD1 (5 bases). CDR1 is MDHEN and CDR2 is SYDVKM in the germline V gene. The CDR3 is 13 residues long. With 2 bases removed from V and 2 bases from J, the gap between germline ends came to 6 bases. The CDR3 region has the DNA TGTGCCAGCAGTTTAACAGGAAACTATGGCTACACCTTC. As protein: CASSLTGNYGYTF.

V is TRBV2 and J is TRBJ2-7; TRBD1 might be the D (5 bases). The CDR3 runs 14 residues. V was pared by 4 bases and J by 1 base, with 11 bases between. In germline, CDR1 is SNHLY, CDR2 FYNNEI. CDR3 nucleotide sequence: TGTGCCAGCAGTGGACAGCTAAATTCCTACGAGCAGTACTTC. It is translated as CASSGQLNSYEQYF.

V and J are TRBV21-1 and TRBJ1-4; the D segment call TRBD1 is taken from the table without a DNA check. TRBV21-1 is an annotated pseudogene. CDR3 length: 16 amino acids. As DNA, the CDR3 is TGTGCCAGCTTGGTACTAAGGGACAGCAAAAATGAAAAACTGTTTTTT. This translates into CASLVLRDSKNEKLFF.

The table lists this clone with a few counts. The DNA for the CDR3 is TGTGCCAGCAGCTTAGGACAGGGAGTCGTCTACGAGCAGTACTTC. This translates into CASSLGQGVVYEQYF. The V gene is TRBV13, the J gene TRBJ2-7; D is possibly TRBD1 (6 bases). V lost 0 bases and J lost 3, with 12 bases in between. The germline V gene encodes CDR1 PRHDT and CDR2 FYEKMQ (reference sequence). The CDR3 is 15 amino acids.

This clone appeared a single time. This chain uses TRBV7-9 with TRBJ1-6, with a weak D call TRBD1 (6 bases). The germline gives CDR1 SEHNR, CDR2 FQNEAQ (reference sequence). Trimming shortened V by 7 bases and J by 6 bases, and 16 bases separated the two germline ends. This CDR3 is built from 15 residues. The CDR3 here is CASIPTGRANSPLHF. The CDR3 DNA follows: TGTGCCAGCATACCAACAGGGAGGGCTAATTCACCCCTCCACTTT.

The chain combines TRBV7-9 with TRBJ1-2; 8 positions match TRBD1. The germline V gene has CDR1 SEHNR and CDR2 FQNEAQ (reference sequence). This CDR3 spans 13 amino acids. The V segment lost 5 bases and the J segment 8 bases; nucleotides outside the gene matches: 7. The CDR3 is CASSRTGTFGYTF. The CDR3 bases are TGTGCCAGCAGCCGGACAGGGACGTTCGGCTACACCTTC. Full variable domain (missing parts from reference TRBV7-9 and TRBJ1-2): DTGVSQNPRHKITKRGQNVTFRCDPISEHNRLYWYRQTLGQGPEFLTYFQNEAQLEKSRLLSDRFSAERPKGSFSTLEIQRTEQGDSAMYLCASSRTGTFGYTFGSGTRLTVV.

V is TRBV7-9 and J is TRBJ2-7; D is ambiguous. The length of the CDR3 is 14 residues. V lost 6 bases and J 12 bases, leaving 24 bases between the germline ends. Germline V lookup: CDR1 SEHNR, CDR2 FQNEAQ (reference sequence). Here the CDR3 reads CASRPPRYKSPLYF. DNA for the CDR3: TGTGCCAGCAGGCCTCCCCGTTATAAGAGTCCACTGTACTTC.

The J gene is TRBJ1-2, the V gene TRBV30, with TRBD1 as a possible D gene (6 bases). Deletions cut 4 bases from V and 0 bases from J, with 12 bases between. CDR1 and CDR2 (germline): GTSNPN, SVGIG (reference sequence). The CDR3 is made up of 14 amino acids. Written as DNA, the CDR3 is TGTGCCTGGATCCACAGGGAAGCTAACTATGGCTACACCTTC. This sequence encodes CAWIHREANYGYTF.

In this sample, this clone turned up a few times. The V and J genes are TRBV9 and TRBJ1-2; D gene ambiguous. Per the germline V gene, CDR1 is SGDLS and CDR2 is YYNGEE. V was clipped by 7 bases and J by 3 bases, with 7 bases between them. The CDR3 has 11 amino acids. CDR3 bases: TGTGCCAGCGGGGAGCACTATGGCTACACCTTC. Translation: CASGEHYGYTF.

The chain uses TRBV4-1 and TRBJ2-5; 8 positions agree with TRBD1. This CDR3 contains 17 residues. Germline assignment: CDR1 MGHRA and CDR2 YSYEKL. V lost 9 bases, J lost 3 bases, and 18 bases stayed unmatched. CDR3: CASTPLVVTGGKETQYF. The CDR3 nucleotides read TGCGCCAGTACTCCTCTTGTCGTCACAGGGGGTAAAGAGACCCAGTACTTC.